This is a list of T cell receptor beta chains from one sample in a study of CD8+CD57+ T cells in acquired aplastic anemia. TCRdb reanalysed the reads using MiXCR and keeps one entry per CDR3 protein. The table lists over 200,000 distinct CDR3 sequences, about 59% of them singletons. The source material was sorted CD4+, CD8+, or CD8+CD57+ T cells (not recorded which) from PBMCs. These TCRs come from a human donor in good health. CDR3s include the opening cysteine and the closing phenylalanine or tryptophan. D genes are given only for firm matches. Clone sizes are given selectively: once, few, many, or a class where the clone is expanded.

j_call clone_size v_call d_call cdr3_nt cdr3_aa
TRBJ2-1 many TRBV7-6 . TGTGCCAGCAGCTTAGGTTCAGGGCATCGCAACAATGAGCAGTTCTTC CASSLGSGHRNNEQFF
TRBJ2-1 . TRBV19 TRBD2 TGTGCCAGTACCCAAGTAGCGGGAGTCGTATATGAGCAGTTCTTC CASTQVAGVVYEQFF
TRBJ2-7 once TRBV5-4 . TGTGCCAGCAGCTTGCAGGGTGGGTGGGAGCAGTACTTC CASSLQGGWEQYF
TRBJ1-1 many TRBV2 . TGTGCCAGCAGTGAAGGGACATCCACTGAAGCTTTCTTT CASSEGTSTEAFF
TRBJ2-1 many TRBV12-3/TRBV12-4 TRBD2 TGTGCCAGCAGTCCAGGACTAGTCAATGAGCAGTTCTTC CASSPGLVNEQFF
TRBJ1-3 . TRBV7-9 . TGTGCCAGCAGCGCCCCAGTCGGAGGCTCTGGAGACACCATATATTTT CASSAPVGGSGDTIYF
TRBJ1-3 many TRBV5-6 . TGTGCCAGCAGCTTGAGGGGCCATGGATCAGGAAACACCATATATTTT CASSLRGHGSGNTIYF
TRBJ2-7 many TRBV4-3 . TGCGCCAGCAGCCAAGGGTCAGGACCATCCTACGAGCAGTACTTC CASSQGSGPSYEQYF
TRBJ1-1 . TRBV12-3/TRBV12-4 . TGTGCCAGCAGTTCAGAAGCTTTCTTT CASSSEAFF
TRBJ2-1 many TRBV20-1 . TGCAGTGCTAGAGATGAACAGACAGGCATCTACAATGAGCAGTTCTTC CSARDEQTGIYNEQFF
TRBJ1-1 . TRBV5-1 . TGCGCCAGCAGCTTGAATACTGGGGCGACCACTGAAGCTTTCTTT CASSLNTGATTEAFF
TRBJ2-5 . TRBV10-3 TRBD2 TGTGCCAGCAAGACCCGGACTAGCGGGACCAGATACTTC CASKTRTSGTRYF
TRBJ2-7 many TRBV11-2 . TGTGCCAGCAGCACCGTGACTAGTGCGGGTTACGAGCAGTACTTC CASSTVTSAGYEQYF
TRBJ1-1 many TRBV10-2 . TGCGCCAGCAGTGATCAGTCCGCTGAAGCTTTCTTT CASSDQSAEAFF
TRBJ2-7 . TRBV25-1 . TGTGCCAGCAGTGAAACAAATACCTACGAGCAGTACTTC CASSETNTYEQYF
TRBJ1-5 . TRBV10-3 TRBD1 TGTGCCATCAGGGAGACAGGGAATAGCAATCAGCCCCAGCATTTT CAIRETGNSNQPQHF
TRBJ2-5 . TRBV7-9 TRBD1 TGTGCCAGCAGCTTGTCGAGGACAGGGGGCCTCTTC CASSLSRTGGLF
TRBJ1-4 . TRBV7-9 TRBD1 TGTGCCAGCTCGGGACAGGGTGGTGAAAAACTGTTTTTT CASSGQGGEKLFF
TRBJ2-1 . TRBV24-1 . TGTGCCACCAGTGACTGGACAGACACCCCTTACAATGAGCAGTTCTTC CATSDWTDTPYNEQFF
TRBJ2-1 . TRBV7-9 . TGTGCCAGCAGCTTGGGATTTGGGCATGAGCAGTTCTTC CASSLGFGHEQFF
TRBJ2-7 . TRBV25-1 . TGTGCCAGCAGTTACTCTGACCTCGAGCAGTACTTC CASSYSDLEQYF
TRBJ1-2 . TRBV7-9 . TGTGCCAGCAGCTTAGATAGCACAGGAGAGGGCTACACCTTC CASSLDSTGEGYTF
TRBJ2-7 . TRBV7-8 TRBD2 TGTGCCAGCAGCTTTGGGCTAGCGGACTACGAGCAGTACTTC CASSFGLADYEQYF
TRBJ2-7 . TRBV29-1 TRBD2 TGCAGCTTAGACGGCGGACTAGTCGAGCAGTACTTC CSLDGGLVEQYF
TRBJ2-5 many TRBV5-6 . TGTGCCAGCAGCTTCGCGCAGGGGAAAGAGACCCAGTACTTC CASSFAQGKETQYF
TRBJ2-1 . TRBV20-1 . TGCAGTGGGGCGGGCGGAAAAGGGTATGAGCAGTTCTTC CSGAGGKGYEQFF
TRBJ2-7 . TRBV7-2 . TGTGCCAGCATTGCTAGGGGCTACGAGCAGTACTTC CASIARGYEQYF
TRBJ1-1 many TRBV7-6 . TGTGCCAGCAGCTTAGAAGGAGTTGTCGTCACTGAAGCTTTCTTT CASSLEGVVVTEAFF
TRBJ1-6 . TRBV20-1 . TGCAGTGCTAGAGTGGACAGCGTAAATTCATATAATTCACCCCTCCACTTT CSARVDSVNSYNSPLHF
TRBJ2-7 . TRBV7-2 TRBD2 TGTGCCAGCAGCCCAGGACTAGCGCCGACCTACGAGCAGTACTTC CASSPGLAPTYEQYF
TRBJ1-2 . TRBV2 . TGTGCCAGCAGTGAAGCCCCCGGCGGCTACACCTTC CASSEAPGGYTF
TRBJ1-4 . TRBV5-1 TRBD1 TGCGCCAGCAGCTTGGCCGGGTCAGGGGGTGAAAAACTGTTTTTT CASSLAGSGGEKLFF
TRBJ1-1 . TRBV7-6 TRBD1 TGTGCCAGCAGCTCGGGGGTCGGGACAGATGCGAACACTGAAGCTTTCTTT CASSSGVGTDANTEAFF
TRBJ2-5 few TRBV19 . TGTGCCAGTAGTATCTATGATGGGTCGGAGACCCAGTACTTC CASSIYDGSETQYF
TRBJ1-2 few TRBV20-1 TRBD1 TGCAGTGCTAGGGACAGGGGCGGCTACACCTTC CSARDRGGYTF
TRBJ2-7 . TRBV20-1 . TGCAGTGCTGACCCCGGGACGGGTGTCTACGAGCAGTACTTC CSADPGTGVYEQYF